The rows below give T cell receptor beta chains drawn from one sample of a study of Ad26.COV2.S vaccination and SARS-CoV-2 variants. Assay used: immunoSEQ multiplex PCR; TCRdb lists only in-frame clones, some missing. The sample holds over 350,000 clones, 88% seen once. This material consisted of peripheral blood, taken in a trial of Ad26.COV2.S vaccine versus placebo. The source of these receptors is a person between 18 and 59 years old who received the Ad26.COV2.S COVID-19 vaccine or a placebo. CDR3s include the opening cysteine and the closing phenylalanine or tryptophan. The D gene is left open where the match is weak. Not every row has a clone size; where given, it reads once, few, many or a size class.

v_gene	abundance	d_gene	j_gene	len	CDR3nt	CDR3aa
TRBV6-6	-	TRBD1	TRBJ1-1	17	TGTGCCAGCAGTCAATTAGGCCCACAGGGGCGGGACACTGAAGCTTTCTTT	CASSQLGPQGRDTEAFF
TRBV2	-	-	TRBJ1-5	14	TGTGCCAGCAGTGAGAAAGGGGGAAATCAGCCCCAGCATTTT	CASSEKGGNQPQHF
TRBV19	-	TRBD2	TRBJ2-2	16	TGTGCCAGTAGGTCTAGCGGGGGGACGGGGACCGGGGAGCTGTTTTTT	CASRSSGGTGTGELFF
TRBV9	once	-	TRBJ1-5	14	TGTGCCAGCAGCCCGAGGGCAGTCGATCAGCCCCAGCATTTT	CASSPRAVDQPQHF
TRBV6-5	-	-	TRBJ1-1	14	TGTGCCAGCAGTCGAGAGTCATGGGGCACTGAAGCTTTCTTT	CASSRESWGTEAFF
TRBV7-2	-	-	TRBJ2-7	13	TGTGCCAGCAGCTTAATGAGGGGGTACGAGCAGTACTTC	CASSLMRGYEQYF
TRBV18	-	TRBD1	TRBJ2-3	14	TGTGCCAGCTCAGGTGACAGGGGCACAGATACGCAGTATTTT	CASSGDRGTDTQYF
TRBV19	-	TRBD2	TRBJ2-2	16	TGTGCCAGTACTCACAACGCGGGGGGAGATATCGGGGAGCTGTTTTTT	CASTHNAGGDIGELFF
TRBV13	once	-	TRBJ1-2	17	TGTGCCAGCAGCCGCCAGACTTTCGAGAGAGCTAACTATGGCTACACCTTC	CASSRQTFERANYGYTF
TRBV29-1	-	-	TRBJ2-3	16	TGCAGCGTTCAAAACATGGATTGGTATGGACCTAATACGCAGTATTTT	CSVQNMDWYGPNTQYF
TRBV4-1	few	-	TRBJ2-2	16	TGCGCCAGCAGCCCGGGCGTGGGGGAAAATTCGGGGGAGCTGTTTTTT	CASSPGVGENSGELFF
TRBV10-2	-	-	TRBJ2-7	13	TGCGCCAGCAGGGGACGGAATGACTACGAGCAGTACTTC	CASRGRNDYEQYF
TRBV11-3	-	-	TRBJ2-7	13	TGTGCCAGCAGCCCGGGACAAAACTACGAGCAGTACTTC	CASSPGQNYEQYF
TRBV7-2	-	-	TRBJ2-7	14	TGTGCCAGCAGCTCCCCGGCGAGCTCCTACGAGCAGTACTTC	CASSSPASSYEQYF
TRBV10-3	-	TRBD2	TRBJ2-4	19	TGTGCCATCAGTGAAGGCCTCTTGCGGGGGGGCCGAACCAAAAACATTCAGTACTTC	CAISEGLLRGGRTKNIQYF
TRBV11-2	-	-	TRBJ2-1	12	TGTGCCAGCAGCCAGGGGGGCGCTGAGCAGTTCTTC	CASSQGGAEQFF
TRBV7-9	-	-	TRBJ1-4	16	TGTGCCAGCAGCTTAGCGGACACTGCAACTAATGAAAAACTGTTTTTT	CASSLADTATNEKLFF
TRBV2	-	-	TRBJ1-4	12	TGTGCCAGCAGTGTTTGGGAGGAAAAACTGTTTTTT	CASSVWEEKLFF
TRBV18	once	-	TRBJ1-5	13	TGTGCCAGCTCGGGGGGGCGCGATCAGCCCCAGCATTTT	CASSGGRDQPQHF
TRBV5-4	-	-	TRBJ2-2	17	TGTGCCAGCAGCTTTTGGGCACGCACGCCGAACACCGGGGAGCTGTTTTTT	CASSFWARTPNTGELFF
TRBV30	-	TRBD1	TRBJ1-2	13	TGTGCCTGGTCGACAGGGGGCCTAGATGGCTACACCTTC	CAWSTGGLDGYTF
TRBV3-1/TRBV3-2	few	-	TRBJ1-5	13	TGTGCCAGCAGCCTAGGGGGACATCAGCCCCAGCATTTT	CASSLGGHQPQHF
TRBV6-5	-	-	TRBJ1-3	16	TGTGCCAGCAGTTACTCTATTACCTACTCTGGAAACACCATATATTTT	CASSYSITYSGNTIYF
TRBV4-3	-	TRBD2	TRBJ2-1	13	TGCGCCAGCAGCCGCAATAGCGGGGAAAAGCAGTTCTTC	CASSRNSGEKQFF
TRBV4-1	few	-	TRBJ1-5	14	TGCGCCAGCAGCACCGTGGGTGGGGATCAGCCCCAGCATTTT	CASSTVGGDQPQHF
TRBV12-2	-	-	TRBJ1-5	19	TGTGCAAGTCGCTTAGTCGTTTTGGGGCGGGGGGCAAGTAATCAGCCCCAGCATTTT	CASRLVVLGRGASNQPQHF
TRBV27	-	TRBD1	TRBJ1-2	15	TGTGCCAGCAGGACGTACAGGGGGCGAAACTATGGCTACACCTTC	CASRTYRGRNYGYTF
TRBV6-2/TRBV6-3	-	-	TRBJ2-6	17	TGTGCCAGCAGCCCAGGAGGGGGGCTGTTTGGGGCCAACGTCCTGACTTTC	CASSPGGGLFGANVLTF
TRBV10-3	-	-	TRBJ2-7	12	TGTGCCATCAACGGGGACGGCTACGAGCAGTACTTC	CAINGDGYEQYF
TRBV11-3	-	-	TRBJ1-6	15	TGTGCCTGCCTTTGGGCAGGGGTCGATAATTCACCCCTCCACTTT	CACLWAGVDNSPLHF
TRBV15	-	TRBD1	TRBJ2-3	17	TGTGCCACCAGCACCAGGACAGGGTGGGGGGGCACAGATACGCAGTATTTT	CATSTRTGWGGTDTQYF
TRBV2	-	TRBD1	TRBJ1-1	13	TGTGCAGCCACGGGAGGGGGCTTCACTGAAGCTTTCTTT	CAATGGGFTEAFF
TRBV11-2	once	TRBD1	TRBJ1-1	13	TGTGCCAGCAGCTCCGCAGGGGGCGCGGGAGCTTTCTTT	CASSSAGGAGAFF
TRBV6-5	-	TRBD1	TRBJ2-7	13	TGTGCCAGCAGTCCCCAGGGGGCCCACGAGCAGTACTTC	CASSPQGAHEQYF
TRBV3-1/TRBV3-2	once	-	TRBJ2-7	11	TGTGCCAGCAGCCAGAAGGGCGAGCAGTACTTC	CASSQKGEQYF
TRBV23-1	-	TRBD1	TRBJ1-5	13	TGCGCCAGCAGTCAATTAGCGGACAGGGCTCCGCATTTT	CASSQLADRAPHF